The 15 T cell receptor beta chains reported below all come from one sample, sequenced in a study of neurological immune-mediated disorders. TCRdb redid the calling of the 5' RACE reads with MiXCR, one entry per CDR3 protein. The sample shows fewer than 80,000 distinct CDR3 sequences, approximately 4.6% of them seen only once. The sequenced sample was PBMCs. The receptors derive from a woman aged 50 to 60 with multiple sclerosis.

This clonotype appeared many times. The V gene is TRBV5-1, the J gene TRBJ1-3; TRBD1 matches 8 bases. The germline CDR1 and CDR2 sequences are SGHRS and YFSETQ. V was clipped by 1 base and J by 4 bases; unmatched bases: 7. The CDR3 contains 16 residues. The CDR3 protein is CASSLQPRGLGNTIYF. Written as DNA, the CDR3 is TGCGCCAGCAGCTTGCAACCCAGGGGGCTCGGAAACACCATATATTTT. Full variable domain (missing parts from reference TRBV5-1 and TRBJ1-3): KAGVTQTPRYLIKTRGQQVTLSCSPISGHRSVSWYQQTPGQGLQFLFEYFSETQRNKGNFPGRFSGRQFSNSRSEMNVSTLELGDSALYLCASSLQPRGLGNTIYFGEGSWLTVV.

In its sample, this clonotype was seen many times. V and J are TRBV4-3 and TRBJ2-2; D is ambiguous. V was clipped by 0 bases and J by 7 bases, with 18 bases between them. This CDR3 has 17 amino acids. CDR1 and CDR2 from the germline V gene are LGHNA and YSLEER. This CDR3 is CASSQDDIRLILGELFF. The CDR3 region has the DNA TGCGCCAGCAGCCAAGATGACATACGTCTAATCCTCGGGGAGCTGTTTTTT.

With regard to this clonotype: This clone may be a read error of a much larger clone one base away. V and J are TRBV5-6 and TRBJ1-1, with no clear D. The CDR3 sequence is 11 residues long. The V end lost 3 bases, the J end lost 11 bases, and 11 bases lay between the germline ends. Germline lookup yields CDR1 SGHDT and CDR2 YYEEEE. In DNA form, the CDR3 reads TGTGCCAGCAGCTCAAAGGCCGAGGCTTTCTTT. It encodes CASSSKAEAFF.

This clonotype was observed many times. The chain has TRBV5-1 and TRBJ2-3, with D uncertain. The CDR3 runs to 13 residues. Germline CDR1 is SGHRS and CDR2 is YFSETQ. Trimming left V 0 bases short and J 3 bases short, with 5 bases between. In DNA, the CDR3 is TGCGCCAGCAGCTTGGGCCGTACAGATACGCAGTATTTT. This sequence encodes CASSLGRTDTQYF.

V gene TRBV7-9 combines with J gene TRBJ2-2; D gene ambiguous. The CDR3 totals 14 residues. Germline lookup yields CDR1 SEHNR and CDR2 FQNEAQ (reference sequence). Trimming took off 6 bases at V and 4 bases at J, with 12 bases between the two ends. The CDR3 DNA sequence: TGTGCCAGCAGTTTATGGTCGGGCACCGGGGAGCTGTTTTTT. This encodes CASSLWSGTGELFF. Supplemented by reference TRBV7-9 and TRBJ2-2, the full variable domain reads DTGVSQNPRHKITKRGQNVTFRCDPISEHNRLYWYRQTLGQGPEFLTYFQNEAQLEKSRLLSDRFSAERPKGSFSTLEIQRTEQGDSAMYLCASSLWSGTGELFFGEGSRLTVL.

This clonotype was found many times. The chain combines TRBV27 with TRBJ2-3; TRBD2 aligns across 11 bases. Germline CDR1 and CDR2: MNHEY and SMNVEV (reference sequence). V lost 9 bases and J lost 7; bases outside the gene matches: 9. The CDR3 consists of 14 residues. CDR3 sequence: CARRTSGGYHTQYF. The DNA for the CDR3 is TGTGCCAGGAGAACTAGCGGGGGTTATCATACGCAGTATTTT.

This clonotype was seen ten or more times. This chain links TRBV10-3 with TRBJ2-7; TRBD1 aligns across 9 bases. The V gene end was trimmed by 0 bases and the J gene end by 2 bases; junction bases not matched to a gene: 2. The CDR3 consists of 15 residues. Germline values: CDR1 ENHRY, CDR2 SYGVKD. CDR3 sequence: CAISESGTGTYEQYF. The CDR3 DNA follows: TGTGCCATCAGTGAGTCAGGGACAGGGACCTACGAGCAGTACTTC.

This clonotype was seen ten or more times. The CDR3 is CASSFTSYNEQFF. The CDR3 region has the DNA TGTGCCAGCAGCTTCACTTCCTACAATGAGCAGTTCTTC. The J gene is TRBJ2-1, the V gene TRBV7-3; D ambiguous. The CDR3 has 13 amino acids. Germline V CDR1 and CDR2: SGHTA, FQGTGA. V lost 3 bases to trimming and J lost 1 base, with 4 bases between them.

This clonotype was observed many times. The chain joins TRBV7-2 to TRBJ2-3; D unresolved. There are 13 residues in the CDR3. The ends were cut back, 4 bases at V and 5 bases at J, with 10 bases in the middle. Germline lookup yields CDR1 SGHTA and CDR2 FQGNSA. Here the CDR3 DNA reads TGTGCCAGCAGCTACCTCAACGGAGATACGCAGTATTTT. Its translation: CASSYLNGDTQYF.

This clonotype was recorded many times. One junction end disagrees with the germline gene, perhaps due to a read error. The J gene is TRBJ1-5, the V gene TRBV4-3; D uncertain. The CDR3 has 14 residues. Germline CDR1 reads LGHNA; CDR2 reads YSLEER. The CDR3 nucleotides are TGCGCCAGCAGCCAAGATTTGTGGAATCAGCCCCAGAATTTT. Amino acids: CASSQDLWNQPQNF.

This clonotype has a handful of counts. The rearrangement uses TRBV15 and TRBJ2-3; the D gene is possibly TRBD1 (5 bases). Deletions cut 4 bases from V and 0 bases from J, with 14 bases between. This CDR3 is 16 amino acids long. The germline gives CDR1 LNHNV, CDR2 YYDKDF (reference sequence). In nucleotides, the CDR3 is TGTGCCACCAGCACAGGGTCAAGGGGTAGCACAGATACGCAGTATTTT. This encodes CATSTGSRGSTDTQYF.

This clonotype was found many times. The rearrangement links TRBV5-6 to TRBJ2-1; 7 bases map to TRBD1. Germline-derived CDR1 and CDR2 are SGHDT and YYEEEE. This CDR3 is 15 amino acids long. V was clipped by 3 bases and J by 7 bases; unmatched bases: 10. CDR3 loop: CASSYRDSITNEQFF. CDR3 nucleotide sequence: TGTGCCAGCAGCTACCGGGACAGTATTACGAATGAGCAGTTCTTC.

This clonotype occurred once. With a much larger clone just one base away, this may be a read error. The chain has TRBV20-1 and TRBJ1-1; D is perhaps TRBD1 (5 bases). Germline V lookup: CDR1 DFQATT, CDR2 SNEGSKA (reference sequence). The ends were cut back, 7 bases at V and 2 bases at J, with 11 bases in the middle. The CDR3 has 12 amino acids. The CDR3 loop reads CSVIWGNTEAFF. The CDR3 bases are TGCAGTGTAATATGGGGCAACACTGAAGCTTTCTTT.

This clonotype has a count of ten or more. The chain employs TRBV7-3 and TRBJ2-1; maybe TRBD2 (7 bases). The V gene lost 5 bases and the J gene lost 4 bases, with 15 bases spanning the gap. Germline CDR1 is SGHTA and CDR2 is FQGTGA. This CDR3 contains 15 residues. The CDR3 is CASSPLGGVYNEQFF. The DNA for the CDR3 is TGTGCCAGCAGCCCCCTAGGGGGGGTTTACAATGAGCAGTTCTTC.

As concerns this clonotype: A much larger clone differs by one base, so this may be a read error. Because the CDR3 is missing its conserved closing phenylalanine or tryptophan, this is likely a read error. This CDR3 reads CASSLYAQETQYY. CDR3 nucleotide sequence: TGTGCCAGCAGTTTATATGCGCAAGAGACCCAGTACTAC. The rearrangement links TRBV12-3 or TRBV12-4 to TRBJ2-5; no firm D call. Trimming left V 2 bases short and J 2 bases short, with 6 bases between. CDR3 length: 13 residues.